The 22 T cell receptor beta chains reported below all come from one sample, sequenced in a study of breast tumors, draining lymph nodes, adjacent tissues. TCRdb processed the multiplex PCR reads anew with MiXCR; each CDR3 protein has one entry. This sample has about 80,000 distinct CDR3 sequences; roughly a fifth occur once, and the top ten carry about 2.2%. Breast cancer patients provided tissue from their axillary draining lymph nodes. Sample: axillary lymph node tissue. These receptors originate from a female donor with breast cancer. Some clones in this sample may be carry-over from other donors' samples.

At least ten counts were recorded for this clonotype. V gene TRBV4-2 combines with J gene TRBJ2-7; D ambiguous. Deletions cut 0 bases from V and 4 bases from J, with 10 bases between. This CDR3 is built from 14 residues. Germline CDR1 LGHNA, CDR2 YNFKEQ. CDR3 amino acids: CASSQDRFGYEQYF. The CDR3 nucleotides are TGTGCCAGCAGCCAAGATAGGTTTGGGTACGAGCAGTACTTC.

This clonotype was observed many times. This chain links TRBV3-1 with TRBJ2-1; the D gene could be TRBD1 or TRBD2 (5 bases each). The ends were cut back, 3 bases at V and 10 bases at J, with 13 bases in the middle. CDR3 length equals 13 residues. The germline V gene has CDR1 LGHDT and CDR2 YNNKEL (reference sequence). CDR3 bases: TGTGCCAGCAGCCAGCGTGGGGGTTGGGAGCAGTTCTTC. It translates to CASSQRGGWEQFF.

The sample holds many counts of this clonotype. At one of its ends the junction is not consistent with the germline gene, which may arise from a read error. The rearrangement joins TRBV3-1 to TRBJ1-2, with D possibly TRBD1 on 5 matching bases. The germline gives CDR1 LGHDT, CDR2 YNNKEL (reference sequence). The CDR3 loop spans 12 amino acids. The CDR3 DNA sequence: TGTGCCAGCAGCCAAGACAGATTCAGGGTCGCCTTC. It is translated as CASSQDRFRVAF.

This clonotype was seen many times. The V and J genes are TRBV7-2 and TRBJ2-2; D tentatively fits TRBD1 or TRBD2 (6 bases each). Trimming cost V 3 bases and J 4 bases, with 15 bases left between them. Looked up from germline, CDR1 is SGHTA and CDR2 is FQGNSA. CDR3 size: 16 residues. In nucleotides, the CDR3 is TGTGCCAGCAGCTTTAGGGGGGCGGGGAGCACCGGGGAGCTGTTTTTT. Protein: CASSFRGAGSTGELFF.

CDR3 DNA sequence: TGTGCCAGCACCCCGGGGAGCCTGCCCTCCTACGAGCAGTACTTC. Its translation: CASTPGSLPSYEQYF. The chain recombines TRBV28 with TRBJ2-7, with a weak D call TRBD2 (5 bases). This CDR3 contains 15 residues. The germline V gene encodes CDR1 MDHEN and CDR2 SYDVKM. The germline V and J ends were trimmed by 7 bases and 0 bases, with 16 bases remaining between them.

This clonotype was counted ten times or more. The gene calls are TRBV5-8 and TRBJ2-7; D remains ambiguous. Trimming cost V 4 bases and J 1 base, with 15 bases left between them. Per the germline V gene, CDR1 is SGHTS and CDR2 is YDEGEE. The CDR3 runs to 15 residues. Here the CDR3 DNA reads TGTGCCAGCAGCCGGGCCGTAGGGCAATCCTACGAGCAGTACTTC. Translating gives CASSRAVGQSYEQYF. Full variable domain (outside the CDR3, taken from reference TRBV5-8 and TRBJ2-7): EAGVTQSPTHLIKTRGQQATLRCSPISGHTSVYWYQQALGLGLQFLLWYDEGEERNRGNFPPRFSGRQFPNYSSELNVNALELEDSALYLCASSRAVGQSYEQYFGPGTRLTVT.

This clonotype was recorded at least ten times. The CDR3 reads CASSYSINPRAGELFF. In nucleotides, the CDR3 is TGTGCCAGCAGTTACTCGATCAACCCCAGGGCCGGGGAGCTGTTTTTT. V gene TRBV6-5 combines with J gene TRBJ2-2; TRBD1 might be the D (5 bases). The V and J ends lost 0 bases and 6 bases respectively, with 14 bases between them. The CDR3 totals 16 residues. CDR1 and CDR2 from the germline V gene are MNHEY and SVGAGI.

This clonotype has a count of ten or more. The rearrangement links TRBV6-1 to TRBJ2-1; no firm D call. Deletions cut 1 base from V and 8 bases from J, with 12 bases between. The CDR3 runs 14 residues. The germline gives CDR1 MNHNS, CDR2 SASEGT. CDR3 sequence: CASSEDFSVDEQFF. DNA for the CDR3: TGTGCCAGCAGTGAAGACTTTTCCGTCGATGAGCAGTTCTTC.

This clonotype appeared many times. The chain couples TRBV20-1 to TRBJ2-5, with a weak D call TRBD1 (5 bases). This CDR3 has 12 amino acids. V was cut by 4 bases and J by 5 bases, with 11 bases left in between. Germline lookup yields CDR1 DFQATT and CDR2 SNEGSKA (reference sequence). The CDR3 is CSATPNRETQYF. The CDR3 region has the DNA TGCAGTGCTACACCAAACAGGGAGACCCAGTACTTC.

This clonotype was recorded at least ten times. The J gene is TRBJ1-5, the V gene TRBV6-2 or TRBV6-3, with D possibly being TRBD1 (5 bases). Germline V lookup: CDR1 MNHEY, CDR2 SVGEGT. The CDR3 contains 14 residues. V shed 6 bases and J shed 1 base, with 10 bases lying between them. The CDR3 protein is CASRRGGSNQPQHF. CDR3 nucleotides: TGTGCCAGCAGGAGGGGTGGAAGCAATCAGCCCCAGCATTTT.

This clonotype appeared many times. The genes are TRBV20-1 and TRBJ2-5; D is perhaps TRBD2 (6 bases). The CDR3 covers 13 residues. Trimming stripped 1 base from V and 0 bases from J, with 6 bases between. From germline, CDR1 is DFQATT and CDR2 SNEGSKA (reference sequence). CDR3 sequence reads: CSARGDYQETQYF. The CDR3 DNA follows: TGCAGTGCTAGAGGGGACTACCAAGAGACCCAGTACTTC.

This clonotype has a count of ten or more. The chain has TRBV19 and TRBJ2-7; tentative D call: TRBD1 (6 bases). Trimming took 4 bases from V and 4 from J, leaving 17 bases between them. The CDR3 runs to 15 residues. Germline V CDR1 and CDR2: LNHDA, SQIVND (reference sequence). The CDR3 DNA follows: TGTGCCAGTAGTAAGTCGTTGGGGGCTCCGTACGAGCAGTACTTC. It codes for CASSKSLGAPYEQYF.

This clonotype showed up just a few times. The chain combines TRBV18 with TRBJ1-2; D perhaps matches TRBD1 (5 bases). The germline V gene has CDR1 KGHSH and CDR2 LQKENI. V was pared by 6 bases and J by 5 bases, with 10 bases between. The CDR3 length is 12 residues. CDR3 DNA sequence: TGTGCCAGCTCGGACAATGGGTATGGCTACACCTTC. Protein product: CASSDNGYGYTF.

To note about this clonotype: Compared with germline, one end of the junction differs, possibly owing to a read error. The chain couples TRBV11-2 to TRBJ2-5; 7 nucleotides line up with TRBD2. This CDR3 region has 17 residues. Germline-derived CDR1 and CDR2 are SGHAT and FQNNGV. The CDR3 region is CASRTSRGRLYQETQCF. In DNA form, the CDR3 reads TGTGCCAGCAGAACTTCGCGGGGGAGGTTGTACCAAGAGACCCAGTGCTTC.

This clonotype was counted a few times. The rearrangement joins TRBV28 to TRBJ1-3; tentatively, D is TRBD1 (6 bases). Germline V gene sequence: CDR1 MDHEN, CDR2 SYDVKM. V lost 6 bases and J lost 0, with 18 bases in between. There are 17 residues in the CDR3. CDR3: CASRQITGSISGNTIYF. The CDR3 nucleotides read TGTGCCAGCAGACAAATCACAGGGTCCATCTCTGGAAACACCATATATTTT.

This chain links TRBV9 with TRBJ2-1; TRBD2 matches 8 bases. Germline assignment: CDR1 SGDLS and CDR2 YYNGEE. The trim removed 0 bases at V and 7 bases at J, leaving 15 bases unmatched. The CDR3 loop spans 18 amino acids. The CDR3 sequence: CASSVVPPGVAGSNEQFF. CDR3 sequence (DNA): TGTGCCAGCAGCGTAGTGCCCCCAGGGGTAGCGGGATCTAATGAGCAGTTCTTC.

Only one count was recorded for this clonotype. Just one base apart from a much larger clone, this may be a read error. The J gene is TRBJ2-5, the V gene TRBV10-3, with 8 nucleotides matching TRBD1. CDR1 ENHRY and CDR2 SYGVKD come from the germline V gene. CDR3 size: 12 residues. Losses at the gene ends were 2 bases for V and 7 bases for J; bases not matched to a gene: 0. CDR3 nucleotide sequence: TGTGCCATCAGTGAGGACAGGGGGACCCAGTACTTC. Translating it yields CAISEDRGTQYF.

This clonotype was seen repeatedly, ten times or more. The chain has TRBV11-2 and TRBJ2-7, with TRBD2 identical over 10 bases. The V segment lost 0 bases and the J segment 4 bases; nucleotides outside the gene matches: 9. Germline CDR1 is SGHAT and CDR2 is FQNNGV. The CDR3 is 17 amino acids. CDR3 DNA sequence: TGTGCCAGCAGCTTAGAAACATACGGACTAGCGGCGTACGAGCAGTACTTC. It codes for CASSLETYGLAAYEQYF.

The rearrangement uses TRBV18 and TRBJ2-7; 9 bases are a match to TRBD1. Germline values: CDR1 KGHSH, CDR2 LQKENI. The V gene end was trimmed by 5 bases and the J gene end by 6 bases; junction bases not matched to a gene: 8. This CDR3 contains 14 residues. This CDR3 is CASSSGTGKSEQYF. The CDR3 nucleotides are TGTGCCAGCTCATCCGGGACAGGGAAAAGCGAGCAGTACTTC.

CDR3 region: CASSVDRREIITGELFF. CDR3 DNA: TGTGCCAGCAGCGTGGACAGGAGGGAAATTATTACCGGGGAGCTGTTTTTT. The rearrangement links TRBV7-3 to TRBJ2-2, with D possibly TRBD1 on 7 matching bases. Trimming removed 5 bases from V and 5 bases from J, with 21 bases in between. This CDR3 is 17 amino acids long. Germline assignment: CDR1 SGHTA and CDR2 FQGTGA. Full variable domain (rest looked up from reference TRBV7-3 and TRBJ2-2): GAGVSQTPSNKVTEKGKYVELRCDPISGHTALYWYRQSLGQGPEFLIYFQGTGAADDSGLPNDRFFAVRPEGSVSTLKIQRTERGDSAVYLCASSVDRREIITGELFFGEGSRLTVL.

The rearrangement links TRBV4-3 to TRBJ2-3, with D possibly called TRBD1 or TRBD2 (5 bases each). Per the germline V gene, CDR1 is LGHNA and CDR2 is YSLEER. The CDR3 covers 15 residues. V lost 0 bases and J lost 4, with 11 bases in between. The CDR3 DNA follows: TGCGCCAGCAGCCAAGACCGACTGGGGGCAGATACGCAGTATTTT. This encodes CASSQDRLGADTQYF.

At least ten counts were recorded for this clonotype. This chain connects TRBV6-1 to TRBJ2-7; no clear D. V was trimmed by 8 bases and J by 0 bases, leaving 5 bases between them. Germline CDR1 and CDR2: MNHNS and SASEGT. The CDR3 contains 11 residues. The CDR3 sequence: CASGVSYEQYF. The CDR3 DNA reads as TGTGCCAGCGGGGTCTCCTACGAGCAGTACTTC.